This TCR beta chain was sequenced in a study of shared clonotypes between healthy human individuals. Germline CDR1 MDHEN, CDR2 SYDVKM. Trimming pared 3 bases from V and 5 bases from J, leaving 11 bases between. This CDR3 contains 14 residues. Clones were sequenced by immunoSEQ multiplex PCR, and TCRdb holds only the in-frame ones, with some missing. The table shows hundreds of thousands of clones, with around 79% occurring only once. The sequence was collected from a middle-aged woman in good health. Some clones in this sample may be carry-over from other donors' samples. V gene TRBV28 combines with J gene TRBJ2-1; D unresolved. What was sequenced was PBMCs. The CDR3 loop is CASSFTPGNNEQFF. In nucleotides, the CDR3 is TGTGCCAGCAGTTTTACTCCCGGTAACAATGAGCAGTTCTTC.